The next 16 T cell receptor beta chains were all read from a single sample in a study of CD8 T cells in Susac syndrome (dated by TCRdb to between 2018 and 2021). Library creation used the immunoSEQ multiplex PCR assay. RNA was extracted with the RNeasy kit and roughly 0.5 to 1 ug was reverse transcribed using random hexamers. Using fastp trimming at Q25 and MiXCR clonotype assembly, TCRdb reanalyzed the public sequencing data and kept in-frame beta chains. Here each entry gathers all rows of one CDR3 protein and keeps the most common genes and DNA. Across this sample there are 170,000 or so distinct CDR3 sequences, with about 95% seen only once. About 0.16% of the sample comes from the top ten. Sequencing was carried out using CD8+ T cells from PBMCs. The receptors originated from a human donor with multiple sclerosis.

The CDR3: CASSSRDARGGDTQYF. DNA of the CDR3: TGTGCCAGCAGCTCCCGGGACGCCCGGGGAGGAGATACGCAGTATTTT. The V gene is TRBV11-2, the J gene TRBJ2-3; a possible D gene is TRBD2 (6 bases). Trimming took 4 bases from V and 5 from J, leaving 19 bases between them. Germline V lookup: CDR1 SGHAT, CDR2 FQNNGV. The CDR3 runs to 16 residues.

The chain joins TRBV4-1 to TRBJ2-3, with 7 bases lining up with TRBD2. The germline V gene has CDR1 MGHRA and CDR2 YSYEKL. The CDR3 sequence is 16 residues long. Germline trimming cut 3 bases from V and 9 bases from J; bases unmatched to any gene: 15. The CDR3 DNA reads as TGCGCCAGCAGCCAGTTCGGTAGCGGTTCTAGCGGCACGCAGTATTTT. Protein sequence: CASSQFGSGSSGTQYF.

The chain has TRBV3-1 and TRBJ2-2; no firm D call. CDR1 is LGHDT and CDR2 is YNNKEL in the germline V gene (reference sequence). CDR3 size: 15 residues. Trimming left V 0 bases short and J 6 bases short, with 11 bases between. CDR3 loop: CASSQDLQSPGELFF. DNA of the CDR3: TGTGCCAGCAGCCAAGATTTGCAGTCCCCCGGGGAGCTGTTTTTT.

CDR3 in amino acids: CASSEAGYDNEQFF. DNA for the CDR3: TGTGCCAGCAGTGAGGCAGGGTATGACAATGAGCAGTTCTTC. The rearrangement joins TRBV2 to TRBJ2-1; D is possibly TRBD1 (5 bases). Germline lookup yields CDR1 SNHLY and CDR2 FYNNEI. The CDR3 runs 14 residues. V lost 3 bases and J 5 bases, leaving 11 bases between the germline ends.

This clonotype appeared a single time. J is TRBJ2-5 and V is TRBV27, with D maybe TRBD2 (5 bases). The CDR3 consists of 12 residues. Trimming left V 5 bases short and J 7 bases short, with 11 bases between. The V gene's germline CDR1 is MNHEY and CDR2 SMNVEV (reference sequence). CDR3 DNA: TGTGCCAGCAGTGGACGGGCGGGGACCCAGTACTTC. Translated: CASSGRAGTQYF.

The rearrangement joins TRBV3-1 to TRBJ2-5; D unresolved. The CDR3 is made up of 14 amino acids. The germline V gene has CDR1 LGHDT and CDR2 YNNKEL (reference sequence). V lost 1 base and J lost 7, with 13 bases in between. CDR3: CASSQVASEVTQYF. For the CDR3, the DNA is TGTGCCAGCAGCCAAGTAGCCAGCGAAGTGACCCAGTACTTC.

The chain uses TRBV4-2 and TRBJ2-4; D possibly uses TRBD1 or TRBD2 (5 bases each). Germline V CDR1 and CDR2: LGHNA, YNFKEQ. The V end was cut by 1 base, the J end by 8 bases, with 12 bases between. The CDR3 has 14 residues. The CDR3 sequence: CASSQVGVRDIQYF. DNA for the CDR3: TGTGCCAGCAGCCAAGTAGGGGTGAGGGACATTCAGTACTTC.

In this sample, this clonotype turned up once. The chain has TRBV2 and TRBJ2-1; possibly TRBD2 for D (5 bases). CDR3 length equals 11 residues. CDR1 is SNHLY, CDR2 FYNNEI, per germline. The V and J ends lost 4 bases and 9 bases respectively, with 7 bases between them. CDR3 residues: CASSGRVEQFF. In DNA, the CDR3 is TGTGCCAGCAGTGGGCGGGTTGAGCAGTTCTTC.

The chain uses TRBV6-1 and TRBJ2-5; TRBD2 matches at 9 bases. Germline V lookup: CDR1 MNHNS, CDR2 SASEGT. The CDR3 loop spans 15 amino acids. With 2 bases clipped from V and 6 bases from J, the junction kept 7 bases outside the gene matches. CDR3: CASSELGGGAKTQYF. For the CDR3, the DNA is TGTGCCAGCAGTGAACTGGGCGGGGGGGCGAAGACCCAGTACTTC.

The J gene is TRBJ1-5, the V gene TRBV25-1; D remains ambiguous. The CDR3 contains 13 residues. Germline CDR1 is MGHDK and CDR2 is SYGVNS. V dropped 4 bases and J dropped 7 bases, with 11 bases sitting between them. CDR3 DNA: TGTGCCAGCAGTGCATGGGGAGGGCAGCCCCAGCATTTT. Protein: CASSAWGGQPQHF.

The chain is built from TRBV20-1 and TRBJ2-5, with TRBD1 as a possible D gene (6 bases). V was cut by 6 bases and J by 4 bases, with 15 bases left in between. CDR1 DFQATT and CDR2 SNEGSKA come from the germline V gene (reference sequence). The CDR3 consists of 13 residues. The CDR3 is CSAKTGLGETQYF. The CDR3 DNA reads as TGCAGTGCAAAAACAGGGTTGGGAGAGACCCAGTACTTC.

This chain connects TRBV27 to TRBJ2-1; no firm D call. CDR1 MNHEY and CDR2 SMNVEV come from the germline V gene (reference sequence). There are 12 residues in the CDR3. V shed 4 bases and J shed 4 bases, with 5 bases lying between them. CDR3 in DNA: TGTGCCAGCAGTTCCCGGTACAATGAGCAGTTCTTC. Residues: CASSSRYNEQFF.

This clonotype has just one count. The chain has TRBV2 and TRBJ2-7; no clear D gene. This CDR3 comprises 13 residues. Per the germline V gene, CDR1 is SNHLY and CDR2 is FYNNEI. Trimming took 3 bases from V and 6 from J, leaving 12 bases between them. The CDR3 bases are TGTGCCAGCAGTGATCATCAAGGAACCGAGCAGTACTTC. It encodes CASSDHQGTEQYF.

Here the CDR3 reads CASSQDSAGGANVLTF. The DNA for the CDR3 is TGTGCCAGCAGCCAAGATAGCGCAGGCGGGGCCAACGTCCTGACTTTC. This chain joins TRBV3-1 and TRBJ2-6, with D perhaps matching TRBD2 (5 bases). The germline gives CDR1 LGHDT, CDR2 YNNKEL (reference sequence). V was shortened by 0 bases and J by 4 bases, with 10 bases between the two germline ends. CDR3 size: 16 residues.

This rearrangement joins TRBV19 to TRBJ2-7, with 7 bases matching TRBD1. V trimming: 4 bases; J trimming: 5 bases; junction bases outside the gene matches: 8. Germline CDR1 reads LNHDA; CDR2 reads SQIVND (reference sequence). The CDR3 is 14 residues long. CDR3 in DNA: TGTGCCAGTAGTACGCAAGGGGGCAGGGACGAGCAGTACTTC. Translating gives CASSTQGGRDEQYF.

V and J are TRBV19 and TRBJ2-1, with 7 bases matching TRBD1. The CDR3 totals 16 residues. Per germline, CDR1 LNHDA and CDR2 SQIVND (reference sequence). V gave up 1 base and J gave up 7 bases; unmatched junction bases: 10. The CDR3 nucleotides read TGTGCCAGTAGTATAGCCGAGGGGGCCGCTTTGAATGAGCAGTTCTTC. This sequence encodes CASSIAEGAALNEQFF.